This T cell receptor beta chain was found in a study of graft-versus-host responses after intestinal transplantation. Overall study context: Anti-thymocyte globulin served as induction for all recipients, who then took tacrolimus and steroids for about 3 years.

Worth noting for this clone: Its antigen is as yet unknown.

CDR1 WNHNN and CDR2 SYGVQD come from the germline V gene (reference sequence). The V and J ends lost 1 base and 9 bases respectively, with 13 bases between them. This CDR3 region has 14 residues. The protocol was immunoSEQ multiplex PCR, while the TCRdb copy is restricted to in-frame clones and leaves out a portion. The data show more than 80,000 clones, under 85% seen once. Findings of the study overall: Allografts of patients with graft-donor T cell macrochimerism showed high graft-versus-host to host-versus-graft clone ratios. Present in recipient marrow, GvH clones included some that appeared first in ileum or blood. Researchers found peak circulating GvH clone levels linked to early post-transplant HvG declines.

The receptor was derived from a human donor who received an intestinal transplant. The chain uses TRBV10-1 and TRBJ2-1, with D maybe TRBD2 (5 bases). The input for sequencing was unstimulated CD8+ T cells sorted from spleen or lymph node cells, taken before intestinal transplant. CDR3 loop: CASSEWAGTSEQFF. The CDR3 nucleotides read TGCGCCAGCAGTGAGTGGGCAGGTACTAGTGAGCAGTTCTTC.